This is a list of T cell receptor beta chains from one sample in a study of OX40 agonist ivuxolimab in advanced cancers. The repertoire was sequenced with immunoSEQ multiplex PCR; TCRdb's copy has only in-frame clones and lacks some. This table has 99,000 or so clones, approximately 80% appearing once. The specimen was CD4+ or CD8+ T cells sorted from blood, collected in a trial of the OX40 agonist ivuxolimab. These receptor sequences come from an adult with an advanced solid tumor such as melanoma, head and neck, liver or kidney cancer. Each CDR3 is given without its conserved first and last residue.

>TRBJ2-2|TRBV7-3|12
ASSLAAPGRELF
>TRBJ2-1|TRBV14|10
ASSPGGHEQF
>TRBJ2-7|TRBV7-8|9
ASSLTYEQY
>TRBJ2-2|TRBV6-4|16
ASSASGRQSLNTGELF
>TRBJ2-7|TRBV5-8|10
ASSQPSSGQY
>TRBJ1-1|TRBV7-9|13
ASSLDARQNTEAF
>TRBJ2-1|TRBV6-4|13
ASSPRLAGAGEQF
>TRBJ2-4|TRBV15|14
ATSGALAGGRNIQY
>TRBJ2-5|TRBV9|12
ASSPGTGQETQY
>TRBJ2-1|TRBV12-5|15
ASGLDRASGGANEQF
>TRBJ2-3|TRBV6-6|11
ASSDLGPDTQY
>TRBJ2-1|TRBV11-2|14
ASSLGSGAQYNEQF
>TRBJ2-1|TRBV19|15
ASSPASGRVSYNEQF
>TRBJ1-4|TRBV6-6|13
ASSYSKGANEKLF
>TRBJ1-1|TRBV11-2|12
ASSLEGTVTEAF
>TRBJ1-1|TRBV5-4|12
ASSLAGRNTEAF
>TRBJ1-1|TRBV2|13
ASKGGQGFVTEAF
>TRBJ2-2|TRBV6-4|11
ASSVSSTGELF
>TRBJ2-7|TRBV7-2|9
ASSPSYEQY
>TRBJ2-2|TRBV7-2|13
ASSLEGSNTGELF
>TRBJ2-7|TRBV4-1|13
ASSRGGPGRYEQY
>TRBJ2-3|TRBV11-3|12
ASSLAGNTDTQY
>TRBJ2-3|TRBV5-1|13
ASTLVEAAPDTQY
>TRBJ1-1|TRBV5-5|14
ASSFGTGAVNTEAF
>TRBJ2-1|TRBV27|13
ASSWSSGRGNEQF
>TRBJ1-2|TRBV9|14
ASSVDVRGAHYGYT
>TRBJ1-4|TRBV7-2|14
ASSLRVRGTNEKLF
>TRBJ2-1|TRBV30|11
AWMRGAYNEQF
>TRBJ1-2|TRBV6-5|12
ASSSDRAYYGYT
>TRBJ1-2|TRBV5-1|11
ASSRPDIEGYT
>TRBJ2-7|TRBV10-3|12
AISEFKGTYEQY
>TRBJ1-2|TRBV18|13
ASSPPFTSNYGYT
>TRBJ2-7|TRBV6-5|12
ASSRLAGVHEQY
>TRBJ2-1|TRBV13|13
ASSGRLESYNEQF
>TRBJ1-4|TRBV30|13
AWRPRGATNEKLF
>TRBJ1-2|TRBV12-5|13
ASGWTGAPNYGYT
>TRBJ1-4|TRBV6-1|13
ASRLSAGANEKLF
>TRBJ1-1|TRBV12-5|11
ASGLPQNTEAF
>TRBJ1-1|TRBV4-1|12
ASSWGTENTEAF
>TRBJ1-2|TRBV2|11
ASDLGPNYGYT
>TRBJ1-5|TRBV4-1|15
ASSQEWGMGSNQPQH
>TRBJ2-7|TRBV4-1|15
ASSQPPGSGRSYEQY
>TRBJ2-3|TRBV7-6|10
ASSFDPDTQY
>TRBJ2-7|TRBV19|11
ASSRDINYEQY
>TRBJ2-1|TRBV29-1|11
SVTEYSYNEQF
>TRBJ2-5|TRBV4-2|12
ASSQASGRETQY
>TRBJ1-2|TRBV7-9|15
ASSDGTGGAMLNGYT
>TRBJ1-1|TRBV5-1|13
ASSYKQGLNTEAF
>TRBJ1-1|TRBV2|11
AGLDRANTEAF
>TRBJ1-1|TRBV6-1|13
ASSVSQTMNTEAF
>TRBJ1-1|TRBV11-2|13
ASSLGVRMNTEAF
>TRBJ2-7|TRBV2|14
ASSESGDRTTYEQY
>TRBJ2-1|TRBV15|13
ATSRGLEMRNEQF
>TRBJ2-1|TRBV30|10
AWGGSYNEQF
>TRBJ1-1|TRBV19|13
ASTVLGQGNTEAF
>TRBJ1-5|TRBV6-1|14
ASSVDRWNSNQPQH
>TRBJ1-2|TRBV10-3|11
AISGEGNDGYT
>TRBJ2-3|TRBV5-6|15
ASSFLASGSGTDTQY
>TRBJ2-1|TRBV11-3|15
ASSLTQGLAEYNEQF
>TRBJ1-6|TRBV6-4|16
ASSVKADESSYNSPLH